This TCR beta chain derives from a study of cytomegalovirus exposure and HLA in healthy donors. The overall study: Roughly 179 million T cells yielded 90 million to 130 million unique TCR beta sequences, as an earlier analysis found. Findings and caveats of the study: The Asian-associated ancestry cluster reportedly had fewer N-insertions than the roughly 670-donor mean in a later analysis. Later on, analysis showed that most CMV-associated TCR beta chains appeared to be HLA-restricted.

The PCR used 60 Vbeta and 13 Jbeta primers. Clones were sequenced by immunoSEQ multiplex PCR, and TCRdb holds only the in-frame ones, with some missing. In the table there are about 170,000 clones, 80% to 90% of which are singletons. The junction had 5 bases not matched to a gene; V was cut back by 3 bases and J by 6 bases. The CDR3 runs 15 residues. Germline V CDR1 and CDR2: SNHLY, FYNNEI. With respect to this clone: Its antigen is undetermined.

Sequencing was done on a sample of PBMCs. The source is a girl aged 5 to 17 in good health and CMV-seropositive. The chain couples TRBV2 to TRBJ2-5; 12 nucleotides line up with TRBD2. The CDR3 reads CASSEASGGAQTQYF. The DNA of the CDR3 is TGTGCCAGCAGTGAGGCTAGCGGGGGGGCCCAGACCCAGTACTTC.